The 16 T cell receptor beta chains reported below all come from one sample, sequenced in a study of cytomegalovirus exposure and HLA in healthy donors. The PCR employed 60 Vbeta primers together with 13 Jbeta primers. Produced via immunoSEQ multiplex PCR; TCRdb's table is partial and in-frame only. The sample has some 150,000 clones; 60% to 85% are singletons. The sample consisted of PBMCs. These receptors originate from a woman in her forties in good health and CMV-seronegative.

Here the CDR3 DNA reads TGTGCCAGCAGCAAAGACAGGTTGAACACTGAAGCTTTCTTT. Amino acid sequence: CASSKDRLNTEAFF. This rearrangement joins TRBV7-2 to TRBJ1-1; the D gene is possibly TRBD1 (6 bases). Germline assignment: CDR1 SGHTA and CDR2 FQGNSA. This CDR3 is 14 amino acids long. Trimming removed 5 bases from V and 0 bases from J, with 10 bases in between.

This clone is a singleton in its sample. The genes are TRBV5-1 and TRBJ1-5; 9 nucleotides line up with TRBD1. This CDR3 comprises 17 residues. The ends lost 4 bases at V and 2 bases at J; junction bases unmatched: 10. Germline CDR1 and CDR2: SGHRS and YFSETQ. DNA for the CDR3: TGCGCCAGCAGCGAAACTACAGGGGGCACGGGCAATCAGCCCCAGCATTTT. Translation gives CASSETTGGTGNQPQHF.

The CDR3 region is CASSPGGGSVWTNEKLFF. The CDR3 nucleotides are TGCGCCAGCAGCCCGGGGGGTGGCAGCGTTTGGACTAATGAAAAACTGTTTTTT. The rearrangement links TRBV5-1 to TRBJ1-4; D is possibly TRBD1 (5 bases). The CDR3 has 18 amino acids. Per germline, CDR1 SGHRS and CDR2 YFSETQ. The V and J ends lost 4 bases and 2 bases respectively, with 21 bases between them.

The V and J genes are TRBV9 and TRBJ2-3; 10 nucleotides agree with TRBD2. The CDR3 totals 14 residues. From germline, CDR1 is SGDLS and CDR2 YYNGEE. Trimming removed 7 bases from V and 1 base from J; junction bases left unmatched: 3. CDR3 in DNA: TGTGCCAGCGGTACTAGCGGGGGCACAGATACGCAGTATTTT. Its translation is CASGTSGGTDTQYF.

The chain employs TRBV11-2 and TRBJ1-2; D possibly corresponds to TRBD1 (6 bases). This CDR3 comprises 14 residues. Germline V gene data show CDR1 as SGHAT and CDR2 as FQNNGV. V lost 5 bases, J lost 5 bases, and 15 bases lay in between. This CDR3 reads CASSRTVTYYGYTF. DNA of the CDR3: TGTGCCAGCAGCCGGACAGTAACCTATTATGGCTACACCTTC.

This sequence joins TRBV5-1 and TRBJ2-7, with 8 bases aligning to TRBD2. The V segment lost 2 bases and the J segment 3 bases; nucleotides outside the gene matches: 16. This CDR3 spans 18 amino acids. Germline values: CDR1 SGHRS, CDR2 YFSETQ. The CDR3 here is CASSLWTSSAQGGYEQYF. CDR3 DNA: TGCGCCAGCAGCTTATGGACTAGCAGCGCACAAGGGGGCTACGAGCAGTACTTC.

This clone is a singleton in its sample. The gene calls are TRBV6-5 and TRBJ2-2; possibly TRBD2 for D (5 bases). Germline-derived CDR1 and CDR2 are MNHEY and SVGAGI. CDR3 length: 13 amino acids. V lost 7 bases and J 1 base, leaving 7 bases between the germline ends. CDR3 nucleotides: TGTGCCAGCACCGAGGGGAACACCGGGGAGCTGTTTTTT. Translation gives CASTEGNTGELFF.

This clone was seen once. CDR3 in amino acids: CASSSGGGPLYEQYF. The CDR3 DNA follows: TGTGCCAGCAGCTCGGGGGGGGGACCACTCTACGAGCAGTACTTC. The V and J genes are TRBV5-4 and TRBJ2-7; 8 bases map to TRBD2. Germline CDR1 SGHNT, CDR2 YYREEE (reference sequence). This CDR3 contains 15 residues. Trimming cost V 3 bases and J 3 bases; bases outside gene matches: 8.

This chain uses TRBV4-1 with TRBJ2-2; D is perhaps TRBD2 (6 bases). From germline, CDR1 is MGHRA and CDR2 YSYEKL. Deletions cut 5 bases from V and 4 bases from J, with 14 bases between. CDR3 length: 15 residues. The CDR3 DNA follows: TGCGCCAGCAGCTCCCGGGTAGCGGCCACCGGGGAGCTGTTTTTT. This encodes CASSSRVAATGELFF.

This chain connects TRBV21-1 to TRBJ2-7; the table's TRBD1 call for D was not verified on the DNA. TRBV21-1 is tagged as a pseudogene. The CDR3 is made up of 15 amino acids. The CDR3 here is CASSKLDRLTYEQYF. In nucleotides, the CDR3 is TGTGCCAGCAGCAAACTGGACAGGCTTACCTACGAGCAGTACTTC.

This clone was observed once. The chain links TRBV11-3 to TRBJ2-7, with TRBD1 identical over 8 bases. The V gene's germline CDR1 is SGHNT and CDR2 YENEEA. J gave up 2 bases and V 5 bases, and 8 bases lay outside the gene matches. The CDR3 has 15 amino acids. The CDR3 DNA is TGTGCCAGCAGCAAAGGACAGGGAACGGCCTACGAGCAGTACTTC. Residues: CASSKGQGTAYEQYF.

The chain combines TRBV7-2 with TRBJ2-3; 15 bases line up with TRBD2. Germline-derived CDR1 and CDR2 are SGHTA and FQGNSA. The CDR3 extends over 17 amino acids. The J segment lost 3 bases and the V segment lost 7 bases, leaving 8 bases of the junction unmatched. CDR3 bases: TGTGCCAGCACCCCCCCCGGGACTAGCGGGGGGACAGATACGCAGTATTTT. Residues: CASTPPGTSGGTDTQYF.

This chain connects TRBV10-1 to TRBJ1-1; 7 nucleotides agree with TRBD1. The germline gives CDR1 WNHNN, CDR2 SYGVQD (reference sequence). V lost 4 bases to trimming and J lost 5 bases; unmatched junction nucleotides: 10. The CDR3 has 15 amino acids. CDR3 nucleotide sequence: TGCGCCAGCAGTGCTGCAGGGGGACTCATAACTGAAGCTTTCTTT. Translating it yields CASSAAGGLITEAFF.

In nucleotides, the CDR3 is TGTGCCAGCAGTGGACAGGGTGGGGCCAACGTCCTGACTTTC. Translated, it gives CASSGQGGANVLTF. The chain links TRBV2 to TRBJ2-6; the match to TRBD1 covers 7 bases. There are 14 residues in the CDR3. V shed 4 bases and J 3 bases; nucleotides not matched to a gene: 0. Germline CDR1 and CDR2: SNHLY and FYNNEI.

This clone was found once. This chain links TRBV5-4 with TRBJ1-1; 8 bases are a match to TRBD1. CDR3 size: 12 residues. Unmatched junction bases numbered 3, after V lost 4 bases and J lost 7 bases. The germline V gene encodes CDR1 SGHNT and CDR2 YYREEE (reference sequence). The CDR3 protein is CASSPGTGEAFF. As DNA, the CDR3 is TGTGCCAGCAGCCCCGGGACAGGTGAAGCTTTCTTT.

This chain connects TRBV29-1 to TRBJ1-2; D remains unclear. Trimming took 4 bases from V and 4 from J, leaving 10 bases between them. This CDR3 region has 12 residues. Germline V gene sequence: CDR1 SQVTM, CDR2 ANQGSEA. The CDR3 bases are TGCAGCGTTGCAGGTGAGGGCTATGGCTACACCTTC. Its protein is CSVAGEGYGYTF.